This T cell receptor beta chain was sequenced during a study of human CD8 memory T cell subsets. Memory CD8+ T cells of the stem-like type (TSTEM) were CCR7+ PD-1- TIGIT-. For every subset, the RNA was derived from duplicate vials of fewer than 170,000 sorted CD8+ T cells. UMI-labeled 5' RACE yielded the TCR beta libraries. Source study methods: Each library (TCR beta) contained from roughly 3,000 up to about 20,000 functional CDR3 beta clonotypes. For each CDR3 protein, TCRdb gives one entry from its re-call of the 5' RACE reads, without DNA. V and J calls and clone size were set by TCRdb, not the authors. This repertoire includes about 10,000 distinct CDR3 sequences. This clonotype is identified as medium-sized from frequency. No antigen is known for it. CDR1 SEHNR and CDR2 FQNEAQ come from the germline V gene (reference sequence). The CDR3 has 14 residues. Study findings and constraints: Stem-like memory T cells and precursor exhausted T cells had repertoires that overlapped very little.

This TCR derives from a human donor in good health. The sequencing sample was made of CD8+ stem-like memory T cells (TSCM and TCM) sorted from PBMCs. The subset is: stem-like memory CD8 T cells (TSTEM), CCR7+ PD-1- TIGIT-. The chain has TRBV7-9 and TRBJ2-1; TCRdb's D call, TRBD1, is unchecked because there is no DNA. The CDR3 here is CASSPPTDYNEQFF.